This paragraph covers one T cell receptor (beta chain) sequence. What it recognizes is unknown. Trimming took off 5 bases at V and 3 bases at J, with 24 bases between the two ends. The CDR3 totals 18 residues. From germline, CDR1 is SGHVS and CDR2 FQNEAQ. Sequencing used immunoSEQ multiplex PCR; TCRdb keeps in-frame clones, though not all of them. The data show 150,000 to 200,000 clones, 94% seen once. The data stem from a study of T cell responses to AZD1222 COVID-19 vaccine. Study-wide results and caveats: Unmutated variant regions reportedly attract nearly half of all spike-specific TCRs.

This TCR came from an adult in good health. V usage is TRBV7-8 and J usage is TRBJ2-3; tentatively, D is TRBD2 (6 bases). The sample was peripheral blood, taken on day 0 of AZD1222 vaccination. The CDR3 is CASSRDDISGPRTDTQYF. CDR3 bases: TGTGCCAGCAGCCGAGACGATATTAGCGGACCCAGGACAGATACGCAGTATTTT. Together with reference TRBV7-8 and TRBJ2-3, the CDR3 gives the full variable domain: GAGVSQSPRYKVAKRGQDVALRCDPISGHVSLFWYQQALGQGPEFLTYFQNEAQLDKSGLPSDRFFAERPEGSVSTLKIQRTQQEDSAVYLCASSRDDISGPRTDTQYFGPGTRLTVL.